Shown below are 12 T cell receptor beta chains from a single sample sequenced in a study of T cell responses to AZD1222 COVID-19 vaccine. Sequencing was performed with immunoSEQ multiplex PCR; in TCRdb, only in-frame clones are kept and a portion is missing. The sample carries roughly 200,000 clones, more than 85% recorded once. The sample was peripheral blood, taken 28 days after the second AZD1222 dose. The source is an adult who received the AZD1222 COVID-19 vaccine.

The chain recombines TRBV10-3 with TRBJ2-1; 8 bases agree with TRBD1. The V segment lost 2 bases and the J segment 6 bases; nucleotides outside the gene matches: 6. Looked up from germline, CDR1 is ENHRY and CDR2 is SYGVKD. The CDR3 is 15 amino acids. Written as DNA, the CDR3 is TGTGCCATCAGTGAGGGAGACAGGGGTGGCAATGAGCAGTTCTTC. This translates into CAISEGDRGGNEQFF.

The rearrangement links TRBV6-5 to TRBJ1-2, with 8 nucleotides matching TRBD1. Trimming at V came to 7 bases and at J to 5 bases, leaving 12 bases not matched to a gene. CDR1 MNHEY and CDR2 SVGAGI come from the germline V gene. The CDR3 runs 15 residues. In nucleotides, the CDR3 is TGTGCCAGCATCGCTAAGACAGGGGTACCTTATGGCTACACCTTC. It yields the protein CASIAKTGVPYGYTF.

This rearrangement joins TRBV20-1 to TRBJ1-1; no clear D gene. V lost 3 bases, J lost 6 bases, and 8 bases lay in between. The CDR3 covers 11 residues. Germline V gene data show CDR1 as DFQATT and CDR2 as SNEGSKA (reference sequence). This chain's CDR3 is CSASLGPEAFF. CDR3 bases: TGCAGTGCTAGTCTGGGCCCTGAAGCTTTCTTT.

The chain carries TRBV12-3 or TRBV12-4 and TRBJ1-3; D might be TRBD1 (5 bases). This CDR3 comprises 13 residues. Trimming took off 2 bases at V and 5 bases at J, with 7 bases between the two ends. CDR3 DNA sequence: TGTGCCAGCAGTTTACCAGGGAGAAACACCATATATTTT. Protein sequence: CASSLPGRNTIYF.

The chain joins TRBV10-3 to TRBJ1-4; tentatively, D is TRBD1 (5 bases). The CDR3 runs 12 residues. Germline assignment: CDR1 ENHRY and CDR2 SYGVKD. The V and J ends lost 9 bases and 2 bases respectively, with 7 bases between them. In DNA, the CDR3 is TGTGCCATACGGGGCACTAATGAAAAACTGTTTTTT. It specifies CAIRGTNEKLFF.

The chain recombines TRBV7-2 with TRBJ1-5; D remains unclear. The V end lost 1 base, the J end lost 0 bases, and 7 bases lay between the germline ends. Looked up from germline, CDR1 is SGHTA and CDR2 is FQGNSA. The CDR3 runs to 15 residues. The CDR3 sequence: CASSLDRNSNQPQHF. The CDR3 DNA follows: TGTGCCAGCAGCTTAGATCGGAATAGCAATCAGCCCCAGCATTTT.

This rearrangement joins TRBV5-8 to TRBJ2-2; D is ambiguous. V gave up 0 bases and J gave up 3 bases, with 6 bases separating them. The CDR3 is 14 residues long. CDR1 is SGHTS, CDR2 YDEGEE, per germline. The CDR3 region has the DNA TGTGCCAGCAGCTTGGAACAGTACACCGGGGAGCTGTTTTTT. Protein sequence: CASSLEQYTGELFF.

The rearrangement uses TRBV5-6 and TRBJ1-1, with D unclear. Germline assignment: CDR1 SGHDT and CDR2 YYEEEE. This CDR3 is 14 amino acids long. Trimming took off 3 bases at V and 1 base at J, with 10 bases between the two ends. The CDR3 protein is CASSSLGKNTEAFF. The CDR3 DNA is TGTGCCAGCAGCTCCCTTGGTAAGAACACTGAAGCTTTCTTT.

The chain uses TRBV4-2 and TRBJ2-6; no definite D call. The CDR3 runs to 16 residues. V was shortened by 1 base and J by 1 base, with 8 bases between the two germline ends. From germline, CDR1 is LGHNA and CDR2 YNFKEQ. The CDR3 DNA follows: TGTGCCAGCAGCCAAGGGGTAGGATCTGGGGCCAACGTCCTGACTTTC. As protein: CASSQGVGSGANVLTF.

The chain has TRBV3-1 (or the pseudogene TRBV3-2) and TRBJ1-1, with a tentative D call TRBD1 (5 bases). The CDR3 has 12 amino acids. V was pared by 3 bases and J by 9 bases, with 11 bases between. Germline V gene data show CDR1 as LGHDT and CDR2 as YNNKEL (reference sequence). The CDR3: CASSQGPSQAFF. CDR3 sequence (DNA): TGTGCCAGCAGCCAGGGGCCCTCCCAAGCTTTCTTT.

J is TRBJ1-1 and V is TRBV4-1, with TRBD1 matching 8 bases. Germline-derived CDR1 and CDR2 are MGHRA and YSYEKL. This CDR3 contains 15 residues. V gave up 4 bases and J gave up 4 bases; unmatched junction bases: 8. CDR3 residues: CASSPADRESTEAFF. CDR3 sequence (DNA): TGCGCCAGCAGCCCAGCGGACAGGGAAAGCACTGAAGCTTTCTTT.

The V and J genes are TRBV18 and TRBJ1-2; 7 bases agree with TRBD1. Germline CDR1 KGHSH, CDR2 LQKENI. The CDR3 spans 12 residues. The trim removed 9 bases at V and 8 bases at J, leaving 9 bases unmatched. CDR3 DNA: TGTGCCAGAGAGACAGGGCGAGGCGGCTACACCTTC. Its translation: CARETGRGGYTF.